The TCR beta chain described here comes from a study of T cell repertoires in cytomegalovirus infection. Looking at the study overall: Through public TCR beta signatures, both CMV infection and matching HLA type were indicated. Findings of the study overall: Cumulative frequency (of public TCR beta family members) identified carriers of CMV plus the relevant HLA. HLA-C-restricted CMV-specific TCR beta clonotypes prevailed in the ex vivo response.

Concerning this clonotype: What it binds is not known.

In TCRdb, the reads were re-called with MiXCR into one record per CDR3 protein. The data contain some 150,000 distinct CDR3 sequences, under 8% of them seen just once; the ten biggest clones take up more than 15%. The ends lost 6 bases at V and 0 bases at J; junction bases unmatched: 6. This CDR3 has 15 amino acids. Germline lookup yields CDR1 MNHEY and CDR2 SVGEGT. The source is a human donor in good health (CMV status not recorded). Some clones in this sample may be carry-over from other donors' samples. The J gene is TRBJ1-1, the V gene TRBV6-2 or TRBV6-3, with TRBD1 matching over 8 bases. The sample taken for sequencing was PBMCs. CDR3 sequence reads: CASRPDRVVNTEAFF. The CDR3 nucleotides are TGTGCCAGCAGACCGGACAGGGTTGTGAACACTGAAGCTTTCTTT.